The T cell receptor beta chain under discussion was sequenced for a study of cytomegalovirus exposure and HLA in healthy donors. This CDR3 is 14 amino acids long. V lost 4 bases and J lost 4; bases outside the gene matches: 10. Per germline, CDR1 SQVTM and CDR2 ANQGSEA. Both 60 Vbeta primers and 13 Jbeta primers went into the PCR. This table comes from immunoSEQ multiplex PCR, and its TCRdb copy is limited to in-frame clones, with some not included. The sample shows 200,000 to 250,000 clones, roughly 89% of them seen only once. Sequenced: PBMCs. The chain uses TRBV29-1 and TRBJ2-7; 7 bases agree with TRBD2. This receptor was taken from a woman in her late teens or twenties in good health and CMV-seronegative. Written as DNA, the CDR3 is TGCAGCGTTGTCCGGGGAGGGCAGAAGTACGAGCAGTACTTC. Protein sequence: CSVVRGGQKYEQYF.